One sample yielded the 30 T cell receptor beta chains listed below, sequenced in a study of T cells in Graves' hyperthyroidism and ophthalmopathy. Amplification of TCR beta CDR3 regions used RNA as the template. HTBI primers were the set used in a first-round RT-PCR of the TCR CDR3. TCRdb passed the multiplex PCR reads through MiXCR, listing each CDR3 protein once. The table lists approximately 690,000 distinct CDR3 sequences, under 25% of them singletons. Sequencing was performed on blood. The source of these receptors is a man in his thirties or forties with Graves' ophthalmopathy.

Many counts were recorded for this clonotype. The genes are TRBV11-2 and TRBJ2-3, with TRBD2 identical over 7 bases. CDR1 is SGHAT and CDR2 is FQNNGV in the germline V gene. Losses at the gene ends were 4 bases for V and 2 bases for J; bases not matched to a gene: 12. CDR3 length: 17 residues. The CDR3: CASSSRQRGFPTDTQYF. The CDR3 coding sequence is TGTGCCAGCAGCTCCCGACAGCGGGGATTTCCCACAGATACGCAGTATTTT.

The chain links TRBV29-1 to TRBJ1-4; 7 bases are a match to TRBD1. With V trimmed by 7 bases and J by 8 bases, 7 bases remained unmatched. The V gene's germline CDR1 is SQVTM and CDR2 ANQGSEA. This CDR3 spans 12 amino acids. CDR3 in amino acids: CSGGDRGEKLFF. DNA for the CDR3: TGCAGCGGTGGGGACAGAGGGGAAAAACTGTTTTTT.

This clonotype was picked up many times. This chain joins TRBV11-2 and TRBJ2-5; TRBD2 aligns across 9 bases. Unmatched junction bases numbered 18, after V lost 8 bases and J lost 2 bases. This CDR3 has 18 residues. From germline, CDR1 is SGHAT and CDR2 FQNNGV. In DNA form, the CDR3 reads TGTGCCAGCTACCCCGGGACCTGGGCTAGCGGGAAACAAGAGACCCAGTACTTC. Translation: CASYPGTWASGKQETQYF.

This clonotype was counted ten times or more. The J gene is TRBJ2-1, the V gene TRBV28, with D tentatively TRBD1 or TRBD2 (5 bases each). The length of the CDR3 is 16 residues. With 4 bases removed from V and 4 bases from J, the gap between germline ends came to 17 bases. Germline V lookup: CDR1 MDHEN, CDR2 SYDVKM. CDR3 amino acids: CASSYRDGSVYNEQFF. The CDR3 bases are TGTGCCAGCAGTTACCGGGACGGAAGCGTTTACAATGAGCAGTTCTTC.

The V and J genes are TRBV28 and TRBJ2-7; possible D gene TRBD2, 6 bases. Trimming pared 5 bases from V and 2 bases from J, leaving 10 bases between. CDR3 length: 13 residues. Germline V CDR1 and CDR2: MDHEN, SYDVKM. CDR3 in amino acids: CASSDGTAYEQYF. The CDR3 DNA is TGTGCCAGCAGTGACGGGACTGCCTACGAGCAGTACTTC.

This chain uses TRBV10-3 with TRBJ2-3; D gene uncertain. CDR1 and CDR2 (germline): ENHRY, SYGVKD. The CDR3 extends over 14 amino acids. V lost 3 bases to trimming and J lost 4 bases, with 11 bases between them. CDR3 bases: TGTGCCATCAGTGACATAGCTGTCGCAGATACGCAGTATTTT. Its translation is CAISDIAVADTQYF.

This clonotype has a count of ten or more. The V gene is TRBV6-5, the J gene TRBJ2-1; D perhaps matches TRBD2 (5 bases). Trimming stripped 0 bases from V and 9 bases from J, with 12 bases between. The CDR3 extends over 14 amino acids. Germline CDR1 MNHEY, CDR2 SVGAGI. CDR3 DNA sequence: TGTGCCAGCAGTTACTCCACTAGTCGGCTTGAGCAGTTCTTC. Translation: CASSYSTSRLEQFF.

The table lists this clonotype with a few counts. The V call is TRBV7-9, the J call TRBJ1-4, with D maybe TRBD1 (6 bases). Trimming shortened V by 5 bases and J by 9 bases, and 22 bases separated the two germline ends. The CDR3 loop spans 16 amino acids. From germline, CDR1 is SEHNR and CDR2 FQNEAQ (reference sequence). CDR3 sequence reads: CASSVGTGPGGKKLFF. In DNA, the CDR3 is TGTGCCAGCAGCGTCGGGACTGGCCCTGGGGGCAAAAAACTGTTTTTT.

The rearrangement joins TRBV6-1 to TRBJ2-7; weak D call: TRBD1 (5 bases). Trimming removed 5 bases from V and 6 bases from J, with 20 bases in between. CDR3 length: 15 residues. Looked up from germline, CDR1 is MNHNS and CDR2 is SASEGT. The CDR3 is CASSYWGTLTTEQYF. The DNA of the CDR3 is TGTGCCAGCAGTTATTGGGGCACCCTCACTACCGAGCAGTACTTC.

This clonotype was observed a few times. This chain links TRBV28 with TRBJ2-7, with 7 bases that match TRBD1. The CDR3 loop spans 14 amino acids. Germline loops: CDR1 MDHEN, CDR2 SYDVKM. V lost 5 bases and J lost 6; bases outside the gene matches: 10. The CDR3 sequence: CASSLDRVGAEQYF. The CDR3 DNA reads TGTGCCAGCAGTCTCGACAGGGTAGGTGCCGAGCAGTACTTC.

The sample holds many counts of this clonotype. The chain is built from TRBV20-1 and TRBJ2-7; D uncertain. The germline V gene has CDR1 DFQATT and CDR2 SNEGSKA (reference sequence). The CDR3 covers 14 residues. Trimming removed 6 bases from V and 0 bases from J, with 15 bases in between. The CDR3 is CSAPVAASSYEQYF. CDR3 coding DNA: TGCAGTGCCCCCGTGGCAGCGAGCTCCTACGAGCAGTACTTC.

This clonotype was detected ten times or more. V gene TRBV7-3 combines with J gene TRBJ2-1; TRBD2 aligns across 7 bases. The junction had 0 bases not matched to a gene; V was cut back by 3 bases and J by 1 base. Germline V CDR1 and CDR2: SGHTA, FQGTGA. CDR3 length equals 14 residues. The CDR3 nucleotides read TGTGCCAGCAGCTTCGGGGGGTCCTACAATGAGCAGTTCTTC. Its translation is CASSFGGSYNEQFF.

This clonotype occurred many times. The CDR3 region has the DNA TGTGCCAGCAGTTTATCGACAGCGGGCAGCTCCTACAATGAGCAGTTCTTC. Protein: CASSLSTAGSSYNEQFF. The chain joins TRBV28 to TRBJ2-1; D perhaps matches TRBD2 (6 bases). This CDR3 region has 17 residues. Germline loops: CDR1 MDHEN, CDR2 SYDVKM. V shed 1 base and J shed 0 bases, with 13 bases lying between them.

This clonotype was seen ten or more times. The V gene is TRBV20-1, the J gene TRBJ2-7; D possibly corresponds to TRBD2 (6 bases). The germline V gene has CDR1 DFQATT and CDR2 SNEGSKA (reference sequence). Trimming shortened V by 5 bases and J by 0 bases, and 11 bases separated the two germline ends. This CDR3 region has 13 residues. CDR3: CSAAGLSSYEQYF. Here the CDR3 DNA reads TGCAGTGCTGCGGGACTCAGCTCCTACGAGCAGTACTTC.

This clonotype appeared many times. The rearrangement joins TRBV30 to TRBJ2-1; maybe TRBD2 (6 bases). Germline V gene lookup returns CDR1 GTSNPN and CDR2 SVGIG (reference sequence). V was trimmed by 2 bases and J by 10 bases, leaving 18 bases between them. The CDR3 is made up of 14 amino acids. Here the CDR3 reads CAWSRGGSLEEQFF. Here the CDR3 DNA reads TGTGCCTGGAGTAGAGGAGGGTCCCTAGAGGAGCAGTTCTTC.

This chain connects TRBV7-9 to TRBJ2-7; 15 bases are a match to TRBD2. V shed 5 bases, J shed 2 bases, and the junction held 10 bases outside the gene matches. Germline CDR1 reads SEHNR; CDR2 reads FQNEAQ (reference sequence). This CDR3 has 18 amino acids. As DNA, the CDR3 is TGTGCCAGCAGCCCCGGACTAGCGGGAGGGCGTATTCCCTACGAGCAGTACTTC. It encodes CASSPGLAGGRIPYEQYF.

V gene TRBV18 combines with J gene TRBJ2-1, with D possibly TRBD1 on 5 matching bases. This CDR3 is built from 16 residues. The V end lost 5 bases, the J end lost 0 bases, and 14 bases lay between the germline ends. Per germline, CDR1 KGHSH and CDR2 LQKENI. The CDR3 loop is CASSSRTTSSYNEQFF. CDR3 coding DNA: TGTGCCAGCTCATCCCGGACAACGAGCTCCTACAATGAGCAGTTCTTC.

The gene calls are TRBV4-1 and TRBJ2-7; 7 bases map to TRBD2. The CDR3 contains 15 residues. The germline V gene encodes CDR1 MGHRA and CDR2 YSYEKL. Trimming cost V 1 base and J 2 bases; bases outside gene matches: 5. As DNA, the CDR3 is TGCGCCAGCAGCCAAGGGCGGGGGTCCCCCTACGAGCAGTACTTC. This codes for CASSQGRGSPYEQYF.

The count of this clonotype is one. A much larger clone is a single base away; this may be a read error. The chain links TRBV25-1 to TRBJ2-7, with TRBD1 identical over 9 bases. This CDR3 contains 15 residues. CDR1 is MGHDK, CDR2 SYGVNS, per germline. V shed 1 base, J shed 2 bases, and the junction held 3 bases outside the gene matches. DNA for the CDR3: TGTGCCAGCAGTGAATTGGGGACAGGGACCTACGAGCAGTACTTC. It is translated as CASSELGTGTYEQYF.

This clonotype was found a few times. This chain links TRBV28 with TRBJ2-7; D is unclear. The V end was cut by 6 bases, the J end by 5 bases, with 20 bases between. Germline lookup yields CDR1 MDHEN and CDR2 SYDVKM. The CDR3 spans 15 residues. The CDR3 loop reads CASSLLGQVGDEQYF. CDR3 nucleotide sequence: TGTGCCAGCAGCTTGCTCGGGCAGGTTGGTGACGAGCAGTACTTC.

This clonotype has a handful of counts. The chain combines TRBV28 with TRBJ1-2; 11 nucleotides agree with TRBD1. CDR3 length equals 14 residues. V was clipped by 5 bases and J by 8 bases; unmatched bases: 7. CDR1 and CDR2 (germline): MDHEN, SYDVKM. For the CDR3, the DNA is TGTGCCAGCAGTCCCGGACAGGGGGCAAACGGCTACACCTTC. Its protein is CASSPGQGANGYTF.

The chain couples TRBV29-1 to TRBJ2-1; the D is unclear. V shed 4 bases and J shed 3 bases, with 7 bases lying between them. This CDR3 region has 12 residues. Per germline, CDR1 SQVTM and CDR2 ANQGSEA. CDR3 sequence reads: CSVASGYNEQFF. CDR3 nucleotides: TGCAGCGTTGCTTCGGGCTACAATGAGCAGTTCTTC.

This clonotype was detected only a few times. Here the CDR3 DNA reads TGTGCCAGCTCACCTGCGGATAGATTGGATGAGCAGTTCTTC. It encodes CASSPADRLDEQFF. The gene calls are TRBV18 and TRBJ2-1; unclear D gene. There are 14 residues in the CDR3. V lost 3 bases and J lost 8, with 14 bases in between. Germline V gives CDR1 KGHSH, CDR2 LQKENI.

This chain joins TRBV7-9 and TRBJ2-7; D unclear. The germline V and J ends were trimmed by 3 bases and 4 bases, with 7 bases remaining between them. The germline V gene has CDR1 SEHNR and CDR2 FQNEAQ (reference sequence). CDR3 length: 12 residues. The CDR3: CASSFGYYEQYF. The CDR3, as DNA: TGTGCCAGCAGCTTCGGGTATTACGAGCAGTACTTC.

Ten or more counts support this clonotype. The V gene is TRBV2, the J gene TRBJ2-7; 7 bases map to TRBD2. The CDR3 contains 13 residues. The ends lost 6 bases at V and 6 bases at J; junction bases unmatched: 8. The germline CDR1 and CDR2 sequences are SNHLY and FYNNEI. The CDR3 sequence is CASRARGGSEQYF. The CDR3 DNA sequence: TGTGCCAGCAGAGCGAGGGGAGGGTCCGAGCAGTACTTC. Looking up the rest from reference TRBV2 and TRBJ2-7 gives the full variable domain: EPEVTQTPSHQVTQMGQEVILRCVPISNHLYFYWYRQILGQKVEFLVSFYNNEISEKSEIFDDQFSVERPDGSNFTLKIRSTKLEDSAMYFCASRARGGSEQYFGPGTRLTVT.

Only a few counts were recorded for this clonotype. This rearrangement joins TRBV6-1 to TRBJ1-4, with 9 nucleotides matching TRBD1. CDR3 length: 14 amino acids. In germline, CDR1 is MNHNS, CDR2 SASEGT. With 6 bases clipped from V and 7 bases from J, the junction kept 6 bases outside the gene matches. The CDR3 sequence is CASRTGTGSEKLFF. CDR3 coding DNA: TGTGCCAGCAGGACCGGGACAGGGAGTGAAAAACTGTTTTTT.

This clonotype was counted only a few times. CDR3 nucleotides: TGTGCCAGCAAGCAACTAGCTGCTAGCACAGATACGCAGTATTTT. It yields the protein CASKQLAASTDTQYF. The chain combines TRBV27 with TRBJ2-3; D perhaps matches TRBD2 (6 bases). CDR3 size: 15 residues. The V gene lost 7 bases and the J gene lost 0 bases, with 14 bases spanning the gap. Per germline, CDR1 MNHEY and CDR2 SMNVEV (reference sequence).

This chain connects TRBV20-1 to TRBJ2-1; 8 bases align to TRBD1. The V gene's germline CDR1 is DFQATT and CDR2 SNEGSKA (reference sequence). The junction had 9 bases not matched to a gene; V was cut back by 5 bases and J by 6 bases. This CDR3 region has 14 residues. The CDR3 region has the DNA TGCAGTGCTGCTAACAGGGGGGATGGCAATGAGCAGTTCTTC. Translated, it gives CSAANRGDGNEQFF.

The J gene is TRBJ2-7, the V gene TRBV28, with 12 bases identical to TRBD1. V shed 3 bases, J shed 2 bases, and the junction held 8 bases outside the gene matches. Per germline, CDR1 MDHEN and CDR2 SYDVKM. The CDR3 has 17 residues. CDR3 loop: CASSFSGTGGEAYEQYF. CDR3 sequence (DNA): TGTGCCAGCAGTTTTTCCGGGACAGGGGGCGAAGCCTACGAGCAGTACTTC.

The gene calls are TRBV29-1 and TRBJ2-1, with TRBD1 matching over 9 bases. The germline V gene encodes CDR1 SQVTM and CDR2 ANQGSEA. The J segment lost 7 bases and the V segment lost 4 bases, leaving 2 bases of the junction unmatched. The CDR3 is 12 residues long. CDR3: CSVVGQGNEQFF. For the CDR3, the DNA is TGCAGCGTTGTGGGACAGGGAAATGAGCAGTTCTTC.